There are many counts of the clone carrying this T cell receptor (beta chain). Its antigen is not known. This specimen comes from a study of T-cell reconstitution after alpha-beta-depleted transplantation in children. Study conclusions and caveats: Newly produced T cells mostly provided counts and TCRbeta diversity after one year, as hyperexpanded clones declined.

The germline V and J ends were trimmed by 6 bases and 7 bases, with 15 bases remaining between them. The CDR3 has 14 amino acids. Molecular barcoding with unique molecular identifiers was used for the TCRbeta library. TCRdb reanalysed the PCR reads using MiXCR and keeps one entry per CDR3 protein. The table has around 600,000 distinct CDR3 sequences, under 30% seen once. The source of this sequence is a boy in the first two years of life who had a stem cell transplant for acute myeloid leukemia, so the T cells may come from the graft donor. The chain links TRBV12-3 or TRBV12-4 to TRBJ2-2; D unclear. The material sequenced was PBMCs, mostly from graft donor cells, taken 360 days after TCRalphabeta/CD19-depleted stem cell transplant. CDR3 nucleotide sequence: TGTGCCAGCAGCCACGTTTCCGTGGGCGGGGAGCTGTTTTTT. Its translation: CASSHVSVGGELFF.